What follows is one TCR beta chain and its context. Its antigen target is currently unknown. No much larger clone exists at a distance of one base, and base qualities are not known. This sample is part of a study of response to subunit inactivated influenza vaccine (dated by TCRdb to the late 2010s). General notes on the study: The study used deep quantitative T cell receptor repertoire profiling to track responses to a trivalent subunit inactivated influenza vaccine. What the authors observed across the whole study: The authors proposed that each seasonal influenza vaccination may bring in only a limited number of new T cells.

Library construction relied on RT-PCR. TCRdb names Illumina HiSeq 2500 as the instrument used. TCRdb trimmed the raw reads at Q25, called clones with MiXCR and kept productive beta chains. Under each unique CDR3 protein, matching rows form one entry showing the most common genes and DNA. This sample is represented by more than 700,000 distinct CDR3 sequences; around 20% of them were singletons. Roughly 10% of the sample goes to the ten largest clones. The CDR3, from cysteine to phenylalanine, totals 13 residues. Just CDR3 DNA is preserved here, 39 bases in frame from base 1. V trim: 5 bases; J trim: 6 bases; unmatched bases: 4.

The source of this sequence is a man aged 50-60 years who received an inactivated influenza vaccine. Donor details come from another sample of the same person, matched by shared clones. The rearrangement combines TRBV12-3 or TRBV12-4 with TRBJ1-1; 9 bases in the junction line up with TRBD1. The material sequenced was PBMCs from blood, taken 5 days after vaccination. The nucleotide sequence is given as TGTGCCAGCAGTAAACAGGGGGCCTCTGAAGCTTTCTTT. It translates as CASSKQGASEAFF.